These T cell receptor beta chains were read from a single sample in a study of shared clonotypes between healthy human individuals. Only in-frame clones appear in the TCRdb table, and some are missing; sequencing was by immunoSEQ multiplex PCR. The table lists 2 million to 2.5 million clones, around 95% of them singletons. Sequencing input: naive CD4+ T cells sorted from blood. These receptors all come from a man between 18 and 29 years old in good health. CDR3s include the opening cysteine and the closing phenylalanine or tryptophan. A D gene is named only where the DNA matches it firmly. Clone size, where shown, is once, few, many, or a class for clones that have expanded.

j_gene: TRBJ2-2; len: 16; d_gene: TRBD1; v_gene: TRBV4-2; abundance: -; CDR3nt: TGTGCCAGCAGCCAAGAGACAGGGGGAGTCACCGGGGAGCTGTTTTTT; CDR3aa: CASSQETGGVTGELFF
j_gene: TRBJ1-1; len: 12; d_gene: -; v_gene: TRBV4-2; abundance: few; CDR3nt: TGTGCCAGCAGCCAACAGGGATTTGAAGCTTTCTTT; CDR3aa: CASSQQGFEAFF
j_gene: TRBJ2-6; len: 17; d_gene: -; v_gene: TRBV9; abundance: once; CDR3nt: TGTGCCAGCAGCGTAGGACAGGCGATCTCTGGGGCCAACGTCCTGACTTTC; CDR3aa: CASSVGQAISGANVLTF
j_gene: TRBJ1-6; len: 20; d_gene: -; v_gene: TRBV7-8; abundance: -; CDR3nt: TGTGCCAGCAGCTTGCGGGTCGTTGAGAGCTTCAGCTCCTATAATTCACCCCTCCACTTT; CDR3aa: CASSLRVVESFSSYNSPLHF
j_gene: TRBJ2-1; len: 13; d_gene: -; v_gene: TRBV19; abundance: -; CDR3nt: TGTGCCAGTAGTACCCAGGCATTGGGTGAGCAGTTCTTC; CDR3aa: CASSTQALGEQFF
j_gene: TRBJ1-4; len: 17; d_gene: -; v_gene: TRBV5-1; abundance: -; CDR3nt: TGCGCCAGCAGCTTGGAGGTAATCGGGACAACTAATGAAAAACTGTTTTTT; CDR3aa: CASSLEVIGTTNEKLFF
j_gene: TRBJ1-5; len: 11; d_gene: -; v_gene: TRBV5-8; abundance: -; CDR3nt: TGTGCCAGCAGTAGCAATCAGCCCCAGCATTTT; CDR3aa: CASSSNQPQHF
j_gene: TRBJ1-2; len: 16; d_gene: -; v_gene: TRBV7-3; abundance: -; CDR3nt: TGTGCCAGCAGTTGGGGGCCCACCTCCCGGGACTATGGCTACACCTTC; CDR3aa: CASSWGPTSRDYGYTF
j_gene: TRBJ2-7; len: 13; d_gene: -; v_gene: TRBV5-8; abundance: -; CDR3nt: TGTGCCAGCAGGTACGGAACTTTCCCGGGGCAGTACTTC; CDR3aa: CASRYGTFPGQYF
j_gene: TRBJ1-1; len: 13; d_gene: -; v_gene: TRBV27; abundance: -; CDR3nt: TGTGCCAGCAGTGCAGGGCTCCACACTGAAGCTTTCTTT; CDR3aa: CASSAGLHTEAFF
j_gene: TRBJ2-3; len: 15; d_gene: TRBD2; v_gene: TRBV25-1; abundance: -; CDR3nt: TGTGCCAGCAGCTTGGGCGGGAGTCGGGCAGATACGCAGTATTTT; CDR3aa: CASSLGGSRADTQYF
j_gene: TRBJ1-6; len: 15; d_gene: TRBD1; v_gene: TRBV5-1; abundance: once; CDR3nt: TGCGCCAGCAGCTTAGAGACAGGGGGCAGATCACCCCTCCACTTT; CDR3aa: CASSLETGGRSPLHF
j_gene: TRBJ2-3; len: 14; d_gene: -; v_gene: TRBV19; abundance: -; CDR3nt: TGTGCCAGTAGTATAGATCCGAGCACAGATACGCAGTATTTT; CDR3aa: CASSIDPSTDTQYF
j_gene: TRBJ2-3; len: 11; d_gene: TRBD2; v_gene: TRBV30; abundance: -; CDR3nt: TGTGCCTTTATCGGGAGGGATACGCAGTATTTT; CDR3aa: CAFIGRDTQYF
j_gene: TRBJ2-5; len: 15; d_gene: -; v_gene: TRBV4-3; abundance: -; CDR3nt: TGCGCCAGCAGCCTCCGGGGGGCTGGCGGAGAGACCCAGTACTTC; CDR3aa: CASSLRGAGGETQYF
j_gene: TRBJ2-7; len: 13; d_gene: -; v_gene: TRBV6-5; abundance: -; CDR3nt: TGTGCCAGCAGTTACTCGTCAGGCCACGAGCAGTACTTC; CDR3aa: CASSYSSGHEQYF
j_gene: TRBJ1-4; len: 16; d_gene: TRBD1; v_gene: TRBV5-1; abundance: -; CDR3nt: TGCGCCAGCAGCTTTGAAGGACAGGGAGTTGGAGAAAAACTGTTTTTT; CDR3aa: CASSFEGQGVGEKLFF
j_gene: TRBJ1-5; len: 13; d_gene: -; v_gene: TRBV6-5; abundance: -; CDR3nt: TGTGCCAGCAGCACAGGACTCAATCAGCCCCAGCATTTT; CDR3aa: CASSTGLNQPQHF
j_gene: TRBJ2-2; len: 14; d_gene: -; v_gene: TRBV6-1; abundance: -; CDR3nt: TGTGCCAGCAGTGATAGCAGAATTGGCGGGGAGCTGTTTTTT; CDR3aa: CASSDSRIGGELFF
j_gene: TRBJ1-4; len: 14; d_gene: TRBD1; v_gene: TRBV6-1; abundance: -; CDR3nt: TGTGCCAGCACATCCGGGACAGCTAATGAAAAACTGTTTTTT; CDR3aa: CASTSGTANEKLFF
j_gene: TRBJ2-7; len: 14; d_gene: -; v_gene: TRBV6-6; abundance: -; CDR3nt: TGTGCCAGCCGACTCGCCCCAAGCTCCTACGAGCAGTACTTC; CDR3aa: CASRLAPSSYEQYF
j_gene: TRBJ1-1; len: 13; d_gene: -; v_gene: TRBV7-9; abundance: -; CDR3nt: TGTGCCAGCAGCTTAGCAGGGATCACTGAAGCTTTCTTT; CDR3aa: CASSLAGITEAFF
j_gene: TRBJ1-2; len: 13; d_gene: TRBD1; v_gene: TRBV5-1; abundance: -; CDR3nt: TGCGCCAGCAGAGACCAGGGGGAGTATGGCTACACCTTC; CDR3aa: CASRDQGEYGYTF
j_gene: TRBJ2-7; len: 17; d_gene: TRBD2; v_gene: TRBV29-1; abundance: -; CDR3nt: TGCAGCGACGAGAGCCCAGGGCGGGGGAGAGGGGTCTACGAGCAGTACTTC; CDR3aa: CSDESPGRGRGVYEQYF
j_gene: TRBJ1-2; len: 14; d_gene: -; v_gene: TRBV27; abundance: -; CDR3nt: TGTGCCAGCACCCCACATCATCTGGCCTATGGCTACACCTTC; CDR3aa: CASTPHHLAYGYTF
j_gene: TRBJ2-4; len: 14; d_gene: -; v_gene: TRBV19; abundance: -; CDR3nt: TGTGCCAGTAGAGGCTACCAAGCCAAAAACATTCAGTACTTC; CDR3aa: CASRGYQAKNIQYF
j_gene: TRBJ2-7; len: 15; d_gene: -; v_gene: TRBV27; abundance: -; CDR3nt: TGTGCCAGCAGTTTAGGGGTGACAGAGACCTACGAGCAGTACTTC; CDR3aa: CASSLGVTETYEQYF
j_gene: TRBJ1-2; len: 14; d_gene: -; v_gene: TRBV28; abundance: -; CDR3nt: TGTGCCAGCAGCCCCGGCGGAGTGAACTATGGCTACACCTTC; CDR3aa: CASSPGGVNYGYTF
j_gene: TRBJ2-3; len: 16; d_gene: -; v_gene: TRBV5-4; abundance: once; CDR3nt: TGTGCCAGCAGCCCGGGGGCGGGCCAGAGCACAGATACGCAGTATTTT; CDR3aa: CASSPGAGQSTDTQYF
j_gene: TRBJ1-2; len: 14; d_gene: -; v_gene: TRBV18; abundance: -; CDR3nt: TGTGCCAGCTCACCACCAAAGGAAGGCTATGGCTACACCTTC; CDR3aa: CASSPPKEGYGYTF
j_gene: TRBJ1-3; len: 17; d_gene: -; v_gene: TRBV5-6; abundance: -; CDR3nt: TGTGCCAGCAGCTCCCCGATACAGGGTTTCTCTGGAAACACCATATATTTT; CDR3aa: CASSSPIQGFSGNTIYF
j_gene: TRBJ2-5; len: 15; d_gene: TRBD2; v_gene: TRBV7-2; abundance: -; CDR3nt: TGTGCCAGCAGCCGACTAGCGGTCCTCCAAGAGACCCAGTACTTC; CDR3aa: CASSRLAVLQETQYF
j_gene: TRBJ2-5; len: 11; d_gene: -; v_gene: TRBV6-6; abundance: once; CDR3nt: TGTGCCAGCAGCGCCCAAGAGACCCAGTACTTC; CDR3aa: CASSAQETQYF
j_gene: TRBJ1-1; len: 14; d_gene: -; v_gene: TRBV7-9; abundance: -; CDR3nt: TGTGCCAGCAGCTTAGGTCAAATGAACACTGAAGCTTTCTTT; CDR3aa: CASSLGQMNTEAFF
j_gene: TRBJ1-5; len: 14; d_gene: -; v_gene: TRBV7-2; abundance: -; CDR3nt: TGTGCCAGCAGCCAGGGTTATAGCAATCAGCCCCAGCATTTT; CDR3aa: CASSQGYSNQPQHF
j_gene: TRBJ2-7; len: 15; d_gene: TRBD1; v_gene: TRBV19; abundance: -; CDR3nt: TGTGCCAGTAGTATCGACGGGACAGCCTTCTACGAGCAGTACTTC; CDR3aa: CASSIDGTAFYEQYF
j_gene: TRBJ2-3; len: 13; d_gene: -; v_gene: TRBV30; abundance: once; CDR3nt: TGTGCCTGGAGATCGGTCAGGACAGATACGCAGTATTTT; CDR3aa: CAWRSVRTDTQYF
j_gene: TRBJ1-2; len: 15; d_gene: TRBD1; v_gene: TRBV4-3; abundance: -; CDR3nt: TGCGCCAGCAGCCAAGGACAGGGCGCTGTGGCTGGCTACACCTTC; CDR3aa: CASSQGQGAVAGYTF
j_gene: TRBJ2-3; len: 19; d_gene: TRBD2; v_gene: TRBV19; abundance: -; CDR3nt: TGTGCCAGTAGTATAGGTCCCCCACTTAGCGGGGGGGCCACAGATACGCAGTATTTT; CDR3aa: CASSIGPPLSGGATDTQYF
j_gene: TRBJ2-1; len: 12; d_gene: -; v_gene: TRBV6-6; abundance: -; CDR3nt: TGTGCCAGCAGACCCTCCTTACGCGAGCAGTTCTTC; CDR3aa: CASRPSLREQFF
j_gene: TRBJ1-2; len: 16; d_gene: -; v_gene: TRBV7-8; abundance: -; CDR3nt: TGTGCCAGCAGCTCGCGCGGACAGATTTCTAACTATGGCTACACCTTC; CDR3aa: CASSSRGQISNYGYTF
j_gene: TRBJ1-6; len: 14; d_gene: -; v_gene: TRBV6-6; abundance: -; CDR3nt: TGTGCCAGCCAAAAAACGGACTATAATTCACCCCTCCACTTT; CDR3aa: CASQKTDYNSPLHF
j_gene: TRBJ2-3; len: 19; d_gene: -; v_gene: TRBV18; abundance: -; CDR3nt: TGTGCCAGCTCATCATCCGCAGACCGCCCGAGGGTTAGGGCAGATACGCAGTATTTT; CDR3aa: CASSSSADRPRVRADTQYF
j_gene: TRBJ1-2; len: 16; d_gene: TRBD1; v_gene: TRBV9; abundance: -; CDR3nt: TGTGCCAGCAGCGCGGGGACAGGGGTAACCAACTATGGCTACACCTTC; CDR3aa: CASSAGTGVTNYGYTF
j_gene: TRBJ2-1; len: 11; d_gene: -; v_gene: TRBV7-7; abundance: -; CDR3nt: TGTGCTAGCAGCCGGGTTAGTGAGCAGTTCTTC; CDR3aa: CASSRVSEQFF
j_gene: TRBJ1-4; len: 14; d_gene: -; v_gene: TRBV10-2; abundance: -; CDR3nt: TGCGCCAGCAGCGGACACACCGGGGATGAAAAACTGTTTTTT; CDR3aa: CASSGHTGDEKLFF
j_gene: TRBJ1-6; len: 14; d_gene: -; v_gene: TRBV2; abundance: -; CDR3nt: TGTGCCAGCAGTGGGGGCTCCTATAATTCACCCCTCCACTTT; CDR3aa: CASSGGSYNSPLHF
j_gene: TRBJ2-5; len: 15; d_gene: -; v_gene: TRBV11-3; abundance: -; CDR3nt: TGTGCCAGCAGCTTAGGACCGGGGTCCCAAGAGACCCAGTACTTC; CDR3aa: CASSLGPGSQETQYF
j_gene: TRBJ2-7; len: 15; d_gene: -; v_gene: TRBV4-3; abundance: once; CDR3nt: TGCGCCAGCAGCCTCTCCCTAGGGGCTGACTACGAGCAGTACTTC; CDR3aa: CASSLSLGADYEQYF
j_gene: TRBJ1-1; len: 15; d_gene: -; v_gene: TRBV7-9; abundance: -; CDR3nt: TGTGCCAGCAGCTTAAAGGACATTACGGACACTGAAGCTTTCTTT; CDR3aa: CASSLKDITDTEAFF
j_gene: TRBJ2-2; len: 17; d_gene: TRBD2; v_gene: TRBV6-1; abundance: -; CDR3nt: TGTGCCAGCAGTGTGGACGGGAGCGGGGGGGTCACCGGGGAGCTGTTTTTT; CDR3aa: CASSVDGSGGVTGELFF
j_gene: TRBJ1-5; len: 14; d_gene: -; v_gene: TRBV6-5; abundance: -; CDR3nt: TGTGCCAGCATTATGAGGGTGTTCAATCAGCCCCAGCATTTT; CDR3aa: CASIMRVFNQPQHF
j_gene: TRBJ2-6; len: 15; d_gene: -; v_gene: TRBV7-2; abundance: -; CDR3nt: TGTGCCAGCAGCGTCAACAGGGCTGGGGCCAACGTCCTGACTTTC; CDR3aa: CASSVNRAGANVLTF